Listed here is a single TCR beta chain. Its cognate antigen has yet to be identified. Within one base of it there is no much larger clone, and no base qualities were kept. The data were taken from a study of blood T cell repertoires in COVID-19 (dated by TCRdb to 2018 to 2021). Context from the whole study: Samples from collaborators originated in the United States, Italy and Spain and spanned both the acute and convalescent phases of COVID-19. The material from the prospective study consisted of cDNA or gDNA derived from T cells, B-cell-depleted T cells, or PBMCs. The repertoires were released in a freely available public database intended as a resource for research on the immune response to SARS-CoV-2. The samples were drawn from two sources: the first 160 participants of the ongoing ImmuneRACE study, and some 1,300 subjects contributed by 6 global collaborators. Where available, HLA class I and class II types were obtained from metadata supplied by the sample provider rather than from assay-based typing. Nearly every sample came with metadata listing a de-identified subject ID, COVID-19 status, age in years and sex. The dataset comprised deeply sampled blood TCRbeta repertoires from subjects exposed to, actively infected with, or recovered from COVID-19.

Looking up the germline V gene (reference sequence) yields CDR1 SGHAT and CDR2 FQDESV. Counted from cysteine to phenylalanine, this CDR3 has 13 amino acids. Left in the record is the CDR3 DNA by itself, 39 bases read in frame from the first base. Here V drops 5 bases and J drops 4 bases, and the junction holds 4 bases not matched to any gene. Participants in the prospective study were aged roughly 18 to 89 years, lived in some 24 United States geographic areas, and enrolled through a virtual design. In the prospective study, participants were assigned to cohorts based on the clinical history participants reported in a screening survey and a study questionnaire. Exposed participants had been in contact, within 2 weeks of entering the study, with a person who had a PCR-confirmed or clinician-diagnosed case of COVID-19. In the prospective study, whole blood, serum and a nasopharyngeal or oropharyngeal swab were collected from each participant by mobile phlebotomists. Prospective study participants could optionally give additional blood draws and questionnaires over an approximately 2-month period. Prospective study blood samples were shipped either frozen or at room temperature before DNA extraction.

TCRbeta CDR3 regions were amplified from genomic DNA by means of the immunoSEQ Assay, a bias-controlled multiplex PCR. The paper's data handling went like this. The number of nucleated cells in each sample was estimated from the amplification of reference gene primers within the assay. To quantify the absolute abundance of each unique TCRbeta CDR3 rearrangement, sequence reads were collapsed and filtered. For each sample, productive Simpson clonality was calculated by taking the square root of Simpson's diversity index across productive rearrangements. TCRdb took this table from immuneACCESS and kept in-frame rearrangements with V and J called. Such tables lack part of the clones; where checked against another copy, unresolved V genes explain under half of the gap, and the rest is unexplained. V, J and clone size are taken as reported in that table, and D and trimming were inferred from the DNA itself. The sample table lists over 200,000 clones, nearly 90% of them with a count of one. The top ten constitute over 13% of the sample.

Paper-wide results and their limitations: Clinical and demographic metadata were provided uncurated, with the amount varying by source and participant.

Recombination joined TRBV11-1 with TRBJ1-1; 7 bases in the middle match TRBD1. The TCR sequence derives from a man in his thirties or forties who had been exposed to COVID-19. What was sequenced was PBMCs or T cells enriched from blood (not recorded which). The nucleotide sequence reads as follows: TGTGCCAGCAGCCCCGACAGGGCCACTGAAGCTTTCTTT. Its product reads: CASSPDRATEAFF.